What follows is one T cell receptor beta chain and its context. Its specificity is unknown. The Oncomine TCR Beta short-read assay sequenced DNA from cultured CD4+ T cells. The template was genomic DNA from cultured CD4+ T cells. TCRdb reanalysed the PCR reads using MiXCR and keeps one entry per CDR3 protein. Of roughly 20,000 distinct CDR3 sequences listed, around a third are singletons. The data belong to a study of vaccination and CD4 T cells after COVID-19. About the research overall: From HCoV-229E, HCoV-OC43, HCoV-NL63 and SARS-CoV-2, overlapping spike peptides were used to stimulate the cells.

The CDR3 has 13 residues. Between the trimmed V and J ends, which lost 9 bases and 9 bases, there was a span of 17 bases. Germline values: CDR1 KGHDR, CDR2 SFDVKD. This sample's treatment: roughly 10-day PBMC culture with coronavirus spike peptide pools or control peptides (ViraFEST assay). Fresh IL-2 medium was used to replace half of the medium on days 3 and 7. This rearrangement joins TRBV24-1 to TRBJ2-1; possible D gene TRBD2, 5 bases. This TCR came from a human donor with COVID-19. The sample was cultured CD4+ T cells from blood. The CDR3 DNA is TGTGCCACCTCACGGGGTGGGGTTATTGAGCAGTTCTTC. This codes for CATSRGGVIEQFF.